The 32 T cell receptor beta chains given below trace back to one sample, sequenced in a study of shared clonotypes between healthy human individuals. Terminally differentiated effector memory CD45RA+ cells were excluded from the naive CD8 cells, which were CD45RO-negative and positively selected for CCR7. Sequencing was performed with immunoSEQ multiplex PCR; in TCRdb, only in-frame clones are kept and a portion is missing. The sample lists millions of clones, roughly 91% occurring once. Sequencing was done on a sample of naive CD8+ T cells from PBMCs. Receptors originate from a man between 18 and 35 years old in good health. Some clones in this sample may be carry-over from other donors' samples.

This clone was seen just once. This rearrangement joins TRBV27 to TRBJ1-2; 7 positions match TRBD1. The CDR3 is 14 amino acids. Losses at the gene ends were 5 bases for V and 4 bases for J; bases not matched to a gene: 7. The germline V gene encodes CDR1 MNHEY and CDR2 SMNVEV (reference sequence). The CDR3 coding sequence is TGTGCCAGCAGTCCGCAGGGGGAACCCTATGGCTACACCTTC. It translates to CASSPQGEPYGYTF.

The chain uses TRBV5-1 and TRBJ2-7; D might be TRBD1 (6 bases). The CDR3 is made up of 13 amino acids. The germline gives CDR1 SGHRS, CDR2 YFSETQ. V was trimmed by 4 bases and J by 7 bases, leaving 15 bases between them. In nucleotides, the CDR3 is TGCGCCAGCAGCGATCCAGGACAGAGGGAGCAGTACTTC. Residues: CASSDPGQREQYF.

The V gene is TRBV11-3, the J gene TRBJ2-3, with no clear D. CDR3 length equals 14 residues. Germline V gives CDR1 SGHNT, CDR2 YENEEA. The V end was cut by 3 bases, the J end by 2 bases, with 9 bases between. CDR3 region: CASSLSQATDTQYF. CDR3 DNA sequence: TGTGCCAGCAGCTTGTCTCAGGCCACAGATACGCAGTATTTT.

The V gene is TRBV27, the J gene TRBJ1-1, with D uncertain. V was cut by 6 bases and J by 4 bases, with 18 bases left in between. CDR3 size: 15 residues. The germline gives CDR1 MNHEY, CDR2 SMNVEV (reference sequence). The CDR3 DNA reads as TGTGCCAGCAGCCCTACCCGGGGTTCGGGCACTGAAGCTTTCTTT. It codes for CASSPTRGSGTEAFF.

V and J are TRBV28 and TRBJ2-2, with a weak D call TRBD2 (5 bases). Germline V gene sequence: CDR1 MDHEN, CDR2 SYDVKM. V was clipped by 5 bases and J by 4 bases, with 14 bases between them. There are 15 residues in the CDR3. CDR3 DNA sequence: TGTGCCAGCAGTCCGACCGGGGTCGTCACCGGGGAGCTGTTTTTT. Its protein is CASSPTGVVTGELFF. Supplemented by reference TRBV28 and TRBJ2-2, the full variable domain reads DVKVTQSSRYLVKRTGEKVFLECVQDMDHENMFWYRQDPGLGLRLIYFSYDVKMKEKGDIPEGYSVSREKKERFSLILESASTNQTSMYLCASSPTGVVTGELFFGEGSRLTVL.

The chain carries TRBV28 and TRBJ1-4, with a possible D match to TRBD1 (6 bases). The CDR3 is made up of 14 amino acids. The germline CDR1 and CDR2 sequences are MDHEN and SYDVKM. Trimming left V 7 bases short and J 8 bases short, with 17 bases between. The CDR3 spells CASTPEGENEKLFF. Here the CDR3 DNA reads TGTGCCAGCACTCCGGAGGGGGAAAACGAAAAACTGTTTTTT. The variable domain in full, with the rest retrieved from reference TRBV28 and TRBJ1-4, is DVKVTQSSRYLVKRTGEKVFLECVQDMDHENMFWYRQDPGLGLRLIYFSYDVKMKEKGDIPEGYSVSREKKERFSLILESASTNQTSMYLCASTPEGENEKLFFGSGTQLSVL.

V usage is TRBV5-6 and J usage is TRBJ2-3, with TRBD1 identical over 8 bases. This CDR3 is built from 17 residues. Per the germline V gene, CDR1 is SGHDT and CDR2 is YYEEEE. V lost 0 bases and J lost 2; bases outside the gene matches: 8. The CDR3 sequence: CASSLALTGAPTDTQYF. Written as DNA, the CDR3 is TGTGCCAGCAGCTTGGCCTTGACAGGGGCCCCCACAGATACGCAGTATTTT.

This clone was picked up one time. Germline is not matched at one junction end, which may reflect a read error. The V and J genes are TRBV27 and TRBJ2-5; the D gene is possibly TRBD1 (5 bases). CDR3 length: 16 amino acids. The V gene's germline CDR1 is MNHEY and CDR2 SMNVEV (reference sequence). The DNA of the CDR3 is TGTGCCAGCGGTTTTATCAGGGTCCAACTCCCAGAGACCCAGTACTTC. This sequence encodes CASGFIRVQLPETQYF.

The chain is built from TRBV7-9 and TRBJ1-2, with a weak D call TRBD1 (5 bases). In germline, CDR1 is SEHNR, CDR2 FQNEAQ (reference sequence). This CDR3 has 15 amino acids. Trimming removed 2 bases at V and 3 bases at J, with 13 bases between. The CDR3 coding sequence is TGTGCCAGCAGCTTACTTCCCAGGGCGGACTATGGCTACACCTTC. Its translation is CASSLLPRADYGYTF.

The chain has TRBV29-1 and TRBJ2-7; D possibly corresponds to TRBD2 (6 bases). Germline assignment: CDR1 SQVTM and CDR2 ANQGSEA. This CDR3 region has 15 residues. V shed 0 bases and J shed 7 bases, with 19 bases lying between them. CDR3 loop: CSVEESRRGWGEQYF. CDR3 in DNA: TGCAGCGTTGAAGAATCCCGGAGGGGCTGGGGAGAGCAGTACTTC.

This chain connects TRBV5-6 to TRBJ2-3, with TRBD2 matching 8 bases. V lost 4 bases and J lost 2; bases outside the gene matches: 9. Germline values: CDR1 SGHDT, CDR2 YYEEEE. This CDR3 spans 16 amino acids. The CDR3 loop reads CASSVTGLVVTDTQYF. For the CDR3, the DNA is TGTGCCAGCAGCGTTACGGGACTAGTAGTCACAGATACGCAGTATTTT. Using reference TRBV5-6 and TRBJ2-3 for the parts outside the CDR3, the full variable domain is DAGVTQSPTHLIKTRGQQVTLRCSPKSGHDTVSWYQQALGQGPQFIFQYYEEEERQRGNFPDRFSGHQFPNYSSELNVNALLLGDSALYLCASSVTGLVVTDTQYFGPGTRLTVL.

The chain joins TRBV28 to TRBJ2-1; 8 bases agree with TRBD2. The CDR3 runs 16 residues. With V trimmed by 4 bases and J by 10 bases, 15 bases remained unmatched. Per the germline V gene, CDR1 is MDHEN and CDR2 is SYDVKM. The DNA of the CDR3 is TGTGCCAGCAGTTCCCGGACTAGCTTCCCAGGTGTGGAGCAGTTCTTC. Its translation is CASSSRTSFPGVEQFF.

CDR3 loop: CASSQDRASYEQYF. In DNA, the CDR3 is TGTGCCAGCAGCCAAGACAGAGCCTCCTACGAGCAGTACTTC. The chain employs TRBV11-1 and TRBJ2-7; possibly TRBD1 for D (5 bases). Trimming took 5 bases from V and 0 from J, leaving 11 bases between them. The CDR3 contains 14 residues. Per the germline V gene, CDR1 is SGHAT and CDR2 is FQDESV (reference sequence).

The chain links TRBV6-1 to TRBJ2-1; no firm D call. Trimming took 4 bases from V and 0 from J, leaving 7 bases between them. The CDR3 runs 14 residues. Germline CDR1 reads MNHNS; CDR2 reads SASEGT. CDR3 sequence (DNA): TGTGCCAGCAGTGCGCCGGGCTCCTACAATGAGCAGTTCTTC. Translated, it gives CASSAPGSYNEQFF.

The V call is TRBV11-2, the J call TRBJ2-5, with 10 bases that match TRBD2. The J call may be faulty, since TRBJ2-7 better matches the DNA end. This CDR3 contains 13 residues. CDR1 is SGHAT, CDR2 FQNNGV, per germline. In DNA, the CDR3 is TGTGCCAGCAGCTCGGGACTAGCGCTCGAGCAGTACTTC. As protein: CASSSGLALEQYF.

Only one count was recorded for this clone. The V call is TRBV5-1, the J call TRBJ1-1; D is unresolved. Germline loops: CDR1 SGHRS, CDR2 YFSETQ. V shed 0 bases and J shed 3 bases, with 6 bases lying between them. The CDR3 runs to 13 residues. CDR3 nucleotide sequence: TGCGCCAGCAGCTTGGATACTGACACTGAAGCTTTCTTT. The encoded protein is CASSLDTDTEAFF.

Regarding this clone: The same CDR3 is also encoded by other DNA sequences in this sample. The CDR3 DNA is TGTGCCAGCAGTTTATCCCCGAGCTACGAGCAGTACTTC. Translating it yields CASSLSPSYEQYF. The chain uses TRBV27 and TRBJ2-7, with D unresolved. The CDR3 has 13 amino acids. V shed 0 bases and J shed 3 bases, with 6 bases lying between them. Germline V gene lookup returns CDR1 MNHEY and CDR2 SMNVEV (reference sequence).

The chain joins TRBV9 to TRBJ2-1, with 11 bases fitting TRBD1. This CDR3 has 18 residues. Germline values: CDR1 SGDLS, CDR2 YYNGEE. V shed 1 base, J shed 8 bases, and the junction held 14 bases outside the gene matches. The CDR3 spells CASSVPLLGQGAYDEQFF. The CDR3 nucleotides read TGTGCCAGCAGCGTACCGTTACTCGGACAGGGGGCTTACGATGAGCAGTTCTTC.

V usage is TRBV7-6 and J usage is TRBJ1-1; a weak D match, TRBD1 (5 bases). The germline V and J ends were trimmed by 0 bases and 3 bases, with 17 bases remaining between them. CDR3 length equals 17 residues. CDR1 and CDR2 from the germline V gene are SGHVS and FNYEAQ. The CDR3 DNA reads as TGTGCCAGCAGCTTAGCAGGGGCGGAGATTTCCGACACTGAAGCTTTCTTT. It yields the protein CASSLAGAEISDTEAFF.

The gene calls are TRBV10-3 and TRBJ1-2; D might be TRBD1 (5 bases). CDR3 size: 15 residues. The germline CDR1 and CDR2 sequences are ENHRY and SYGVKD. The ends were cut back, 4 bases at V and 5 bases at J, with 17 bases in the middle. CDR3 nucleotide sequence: TGTGCCATCAGTGTCCAACGGGGGTGGGTTTATGGCTACACCTTC. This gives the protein CAISVQRGWVYGYTF.

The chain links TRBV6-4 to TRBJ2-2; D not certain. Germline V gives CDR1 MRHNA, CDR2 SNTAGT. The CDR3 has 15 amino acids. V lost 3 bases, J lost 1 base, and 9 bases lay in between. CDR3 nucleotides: TGTGCCAGCAGTGAGTGGAAGAAGAACACCGGGGAGCTGTTTTTT. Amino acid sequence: CASSEWKKNTGELFF.

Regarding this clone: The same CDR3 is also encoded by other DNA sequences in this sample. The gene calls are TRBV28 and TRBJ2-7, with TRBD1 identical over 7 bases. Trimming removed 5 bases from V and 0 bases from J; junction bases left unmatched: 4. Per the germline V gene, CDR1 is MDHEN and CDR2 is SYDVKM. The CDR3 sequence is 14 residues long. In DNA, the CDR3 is TGTGCCAGCAGTCGACAGGGCAGCTCCTACGAGCAGTACTTC. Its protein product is CASSRQGSSYEQYF.

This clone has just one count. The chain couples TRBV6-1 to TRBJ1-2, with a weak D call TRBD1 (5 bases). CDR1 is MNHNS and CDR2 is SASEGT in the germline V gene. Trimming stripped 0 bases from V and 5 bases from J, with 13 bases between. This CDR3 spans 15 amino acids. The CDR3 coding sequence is TGTGCCAGCAGTGAAGCGGGCTCGGGACTTTATGGCTACACCTTC. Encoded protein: CASSEAGSGLYGYTF.

CDR3 loop: CASSEAGAGKGNEQFF. CDR3 in DNA: TGTGCCAGCAGTGAAGCGGGTGCGGGAAAGGGCAATGAGCAGTTCTTC. V and J are TRBV6-1 and TRBJ2-1; D may be TRBD2 (6 bases). CDR1 and CDR2 from the germline V gene are MNHNS and SASEGT. The ends were cut back, 0 bases at V and 6 bases at J, with 15 bases in the middle. This CDR3 has 16 residues.

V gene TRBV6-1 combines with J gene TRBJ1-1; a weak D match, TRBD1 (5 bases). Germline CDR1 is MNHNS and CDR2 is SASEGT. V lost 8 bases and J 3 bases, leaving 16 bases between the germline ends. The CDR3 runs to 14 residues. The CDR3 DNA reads TGTGCCAGCCATCGGGGATCAGGGTACACTGAAGCTTTCTTT. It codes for CASHRGSGYTEAFF.

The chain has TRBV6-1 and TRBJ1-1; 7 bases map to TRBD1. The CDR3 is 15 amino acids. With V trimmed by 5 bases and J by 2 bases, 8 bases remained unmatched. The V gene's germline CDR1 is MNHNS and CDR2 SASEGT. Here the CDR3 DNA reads TGTGCCAGCAGTCCAGACAGGGCAGAAAACACTGAAGCTTTCTTT. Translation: CASSPDRAENTEAFF.

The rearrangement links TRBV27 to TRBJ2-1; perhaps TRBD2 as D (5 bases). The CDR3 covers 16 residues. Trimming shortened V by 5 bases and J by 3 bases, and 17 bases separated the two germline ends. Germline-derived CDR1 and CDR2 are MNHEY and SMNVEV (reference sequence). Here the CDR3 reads CASSPSWGDDYNEQFF. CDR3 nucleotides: TGTGCCAGCAGTCCATCCTGGGGAGACGACTACAATGAGCAGTTCTTC.

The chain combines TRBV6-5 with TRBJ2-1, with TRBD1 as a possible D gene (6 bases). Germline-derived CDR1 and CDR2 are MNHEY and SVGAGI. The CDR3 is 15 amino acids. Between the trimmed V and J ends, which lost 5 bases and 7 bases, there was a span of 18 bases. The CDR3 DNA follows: TGTGCCAGCAGTCGGACAGAGAGCCTGGGGAATGAGCAGTTCTTC. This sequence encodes CASSRTESLGNEQFF.

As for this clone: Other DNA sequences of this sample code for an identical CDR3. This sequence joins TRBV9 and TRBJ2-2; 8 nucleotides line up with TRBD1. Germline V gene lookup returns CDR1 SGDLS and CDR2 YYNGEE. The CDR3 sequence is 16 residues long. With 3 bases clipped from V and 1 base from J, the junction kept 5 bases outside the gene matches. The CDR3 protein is CASSAWTGMNTGELFF. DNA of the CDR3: TGTGCCAGCAGCGCTTGGACAGGGATGAACACCGGGGAGCTGTTTTTT.

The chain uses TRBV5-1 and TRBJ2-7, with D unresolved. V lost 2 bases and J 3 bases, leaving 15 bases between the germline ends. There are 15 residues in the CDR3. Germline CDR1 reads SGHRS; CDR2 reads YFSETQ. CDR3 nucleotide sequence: TGCGCCAGCAGCTTCACACAGAATGCTTTCTACGAGCAGTACTTC. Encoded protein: CASSFTQNAFYEQYF.

CDR3 protein: CASSQDRAGVNNEQFF. CDR3 in DNA: TGTGCCAGCAGCCAAGATCGGGCGGGAGTGAACAATGAGCAGTTCTTC. The chain employs TRBV4-2 and TRBJ2-1, with 7 bases matching TRBD2. This CDR3 contains 16 residues. Looked up from germline, CDR1 is LGHNA and CDR2 is YNFKEQ. V lost 0 bases, J lost 5 bases, and 7 bases stayed unmatched.

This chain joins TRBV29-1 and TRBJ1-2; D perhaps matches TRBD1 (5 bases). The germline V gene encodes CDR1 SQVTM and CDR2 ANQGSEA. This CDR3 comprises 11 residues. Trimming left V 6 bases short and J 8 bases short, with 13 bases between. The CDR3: CSVSGQSGYTF. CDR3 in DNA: TGCAGCGTCTCAGGGCAGAGCGGCTACACCTTC.